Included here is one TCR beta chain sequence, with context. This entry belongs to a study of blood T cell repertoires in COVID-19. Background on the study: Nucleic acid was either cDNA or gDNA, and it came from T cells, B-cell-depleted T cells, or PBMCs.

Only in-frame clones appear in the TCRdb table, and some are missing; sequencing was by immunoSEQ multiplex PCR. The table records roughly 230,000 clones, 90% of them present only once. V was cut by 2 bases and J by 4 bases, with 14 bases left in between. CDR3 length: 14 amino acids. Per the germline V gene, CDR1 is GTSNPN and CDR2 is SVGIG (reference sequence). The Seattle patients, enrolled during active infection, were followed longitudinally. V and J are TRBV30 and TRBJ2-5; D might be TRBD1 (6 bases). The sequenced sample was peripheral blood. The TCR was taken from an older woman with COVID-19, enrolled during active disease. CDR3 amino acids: CAWSPSPRGETQYF. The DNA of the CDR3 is TGTGCCTGGAGTCCTTCCCCCAGGGGAGAGACCCAGTACTTC.